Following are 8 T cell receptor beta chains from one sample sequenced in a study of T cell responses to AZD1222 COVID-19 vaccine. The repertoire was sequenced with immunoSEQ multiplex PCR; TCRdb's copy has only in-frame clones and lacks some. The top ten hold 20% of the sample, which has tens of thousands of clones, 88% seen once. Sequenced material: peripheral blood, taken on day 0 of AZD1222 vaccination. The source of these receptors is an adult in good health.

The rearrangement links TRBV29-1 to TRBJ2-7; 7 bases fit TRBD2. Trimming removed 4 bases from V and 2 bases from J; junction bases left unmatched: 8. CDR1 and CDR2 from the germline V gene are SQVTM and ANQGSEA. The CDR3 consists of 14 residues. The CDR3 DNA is TGCAGCGTTGCTGGCGGGACTAACCCCTACGAGCAGTACTTC. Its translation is CSVAGGTNPYEQYF.

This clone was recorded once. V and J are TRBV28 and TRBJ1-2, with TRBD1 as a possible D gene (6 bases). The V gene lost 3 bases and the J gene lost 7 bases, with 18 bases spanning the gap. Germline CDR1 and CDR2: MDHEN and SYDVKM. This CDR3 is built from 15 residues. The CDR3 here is CASSLAAGTFAGYTF. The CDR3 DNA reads TGTGCCAGCAGTTTGGCCGCAGGGACATTCGCTGGCTACACCTTC.

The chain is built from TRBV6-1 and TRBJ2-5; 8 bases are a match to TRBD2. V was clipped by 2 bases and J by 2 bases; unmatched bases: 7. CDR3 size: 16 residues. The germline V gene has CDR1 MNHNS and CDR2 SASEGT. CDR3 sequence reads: CASSELGGGPQETQYF. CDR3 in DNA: TGTGCCAGCAGTGAATTAGGCGGGGGGCCGCAAGAGACCCAGTACTTC.

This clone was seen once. The CDR3 region is CASSLGTSGTGELFF. The CDR3 bases are TGTGCCAGCAGCTTAGGGACTAGCGGGACCGGGGAGCTGTTTTTT. The J gene is TRBJ2-2, the V gene TRBV7-9; 11 bases match TRBD2. Germline assignment: CDR1 SEHNR and CDR2 FQNEAQ (reference sequence). The CDR3 runs to 15 residues. V trimming: 1 base; J trimming: 5 bases; junction bases outside the gene matches: 0.

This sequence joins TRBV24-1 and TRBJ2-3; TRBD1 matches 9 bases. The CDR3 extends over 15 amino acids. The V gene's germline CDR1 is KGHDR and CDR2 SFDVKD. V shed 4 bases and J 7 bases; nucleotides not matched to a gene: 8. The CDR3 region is CATSEQGQGLHTQYF. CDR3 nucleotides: TGTGCCACCAGTGAGCAGGGACAGGGACTCCATACGCAGTATTTT.

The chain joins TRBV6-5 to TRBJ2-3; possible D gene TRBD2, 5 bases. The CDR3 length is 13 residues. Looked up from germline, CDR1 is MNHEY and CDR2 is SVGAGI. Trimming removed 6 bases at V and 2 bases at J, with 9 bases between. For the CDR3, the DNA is TGTGCCAGCAGCCAGCGGAACACAGATACGCAGTATTTT. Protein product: CASSQRNTDTQYF.

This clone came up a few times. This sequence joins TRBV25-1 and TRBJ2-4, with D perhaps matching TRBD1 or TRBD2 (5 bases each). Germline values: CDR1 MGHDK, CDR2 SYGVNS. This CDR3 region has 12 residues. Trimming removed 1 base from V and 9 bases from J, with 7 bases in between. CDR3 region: CASSESGTIQYF. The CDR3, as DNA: TGTGCCAGCAGTGAATCCGGGACCATTCAGTACTTC. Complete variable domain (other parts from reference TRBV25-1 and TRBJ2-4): EADIYQTPRYLVIGTGKKITLECSQTMGHDKMYWYQQDPGMELHLIHYSYGVNSTEKGDLSSESTVSRIRTEHFPLTLESARPSHTSQYLCASSESGTIQYFGAGTRLSVL.

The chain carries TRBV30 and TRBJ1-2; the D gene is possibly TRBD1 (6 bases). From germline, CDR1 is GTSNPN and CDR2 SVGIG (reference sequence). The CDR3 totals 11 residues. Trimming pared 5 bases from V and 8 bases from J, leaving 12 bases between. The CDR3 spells CAWGGDIGYTF. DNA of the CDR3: TGTGCCTGGGGGGGGGACATCGGCTACACCTTC.